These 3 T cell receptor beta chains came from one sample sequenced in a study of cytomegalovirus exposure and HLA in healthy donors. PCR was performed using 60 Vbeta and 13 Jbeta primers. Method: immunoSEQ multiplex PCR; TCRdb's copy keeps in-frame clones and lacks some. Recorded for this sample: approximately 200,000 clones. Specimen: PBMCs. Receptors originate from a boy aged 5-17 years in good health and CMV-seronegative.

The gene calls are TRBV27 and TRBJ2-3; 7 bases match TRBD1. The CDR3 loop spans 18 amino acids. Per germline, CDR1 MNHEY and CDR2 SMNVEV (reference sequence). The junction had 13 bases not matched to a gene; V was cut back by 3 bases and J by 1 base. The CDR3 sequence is CASSFRQGFKVGTDTQYF. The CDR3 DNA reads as TGTGCCAGCAGTTTCAGACAGGGTTTTAAAGTGGGCACAGATACGCAGTATTTT.

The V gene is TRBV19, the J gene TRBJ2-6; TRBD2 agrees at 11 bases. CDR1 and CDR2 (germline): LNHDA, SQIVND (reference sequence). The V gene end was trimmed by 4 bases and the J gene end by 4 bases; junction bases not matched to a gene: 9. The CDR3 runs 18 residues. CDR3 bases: TGTGCCAGTAGTAAAAATAGCGGGGGGGCGCTAGGGGCCAACGTCCTGACTTTC. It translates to CASSKNSGGALGANVLTF.

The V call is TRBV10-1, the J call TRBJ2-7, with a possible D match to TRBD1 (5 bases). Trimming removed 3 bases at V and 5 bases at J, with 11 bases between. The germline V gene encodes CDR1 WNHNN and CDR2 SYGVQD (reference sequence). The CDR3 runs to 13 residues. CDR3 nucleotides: TGCGCCAGCAGTGAAGGGGTTAGGGACGAGCAGTACTTC. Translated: CASSEGVRDEQYF.